These 20 T cell receptor beta chains originate from one sample sequenced in a study. TCRdb fed the RT-PCR reads into MiXCR, producing one record per CDR3 protein. Here the sample spans around 700,000 distinct CDR3 sequences, 12% to 15% being singletons. Sequenced: memory CD4+ T cells from blood. These receptors were obtained from a female donor in good health, serving as a healthy control.

This rearrangement joins TRBV11-1 to TRBJ1-6, with no clear D. Trimming removed 3 bases at V and 5 bases at J, with 11 bases between. The germline gives CDR1 SGHAT, CDR2 FQDESV (reference sequence). The CDR3 loop spans 15 amino acids. CDR3 coding DNA: TGTGCCAGCAGCTTTGTGGGCCCGGATAATTCACCCCTCCACTTT. Protein product: CASSFVGPDNSPLHF.

This clonotype was detected ten times or more. The rearrangement uses TRBV20-1 and TRBJ2-1; the D is unclear. Trimming took off 0 bases at V and 15 bases at J, with 9 bases between the two ends. The CDR3 is made up of 10 amino acids. Germline V gene lookup returns CDR1 DFQATT and CDR2 SNEGSKA (reference sequence). CDR3 DNA sequence: TGCAGTGCTAGAGATCTGCGTGGGTTCTTC. Its translation is CSARDLRGFF.

This clonotype was seen at least ten times. The chain links TRBV7-2 to TRBJ2-4, with 10 positions matching TRBD1. The CDR3 is made up of 14 amino acids. Germline V CDR1 and CDR2: SGHTA, FQGNSA. The J segment lost 8 bases and the V segment lost 5 bases, leaving 6 bases of the junction unmatched. CDR3: CASSPRTGGDIQYF. As DNA, the CDR3 is TGTGCCAGCAGCCCTCGGACAGGGGGAGACATTCAGTACTTC.

Only a few counts were recorded for this clonotype. The chain carries TRBV10-3 and TRBJ2-2; possible D gene TRBD2, 5 bases. The ends were cut back, 7 bases at V and 7 bases at J, with 16 bases in the middle. Germline V gene data show CDR1 as ENHRY and CDR2 as SYGVKD. The CDR3 loop spans 14 amino acids. The CDR3 DNA reads TGTGCCATCATGGCTGGAGAGCGGATCGGGGAGCTGTTTTTT. Translated: CAIMAGERIGELFF.

This clonotype appeared many times. The gene calls are TRBV12-3 or TRBV12-4 and TRBJ1-2; TRBD1 aligns across 9 bases. Trimming took 3 bases from V and 2 from J; bases not matched to a gene: 4. CDR3 length equals 15 residues. In DNA form, the CDR3 reads TGTGCCAGCAGTTTTCGGACAGGGGTGAACTATGGCTACACCTTC. Translated, it gives CASSFRTGVNYGYTF.

This clonotype was detected ten times or more. V usage is TRBV12-3 or TRBV12-4 and J usage is TRBJ1-2, with D unresolved. V lost 6 bases, J lost 0 bases, and 8 bases lay in between. The CDR3 runs to 13 residues. CDR3 nucleotide sequence: TGTGCCAGCAGGGCCCCGACTAACTATGGCTACACCTTC. This sequence encodes CASRAPTNYGYTF.

The V gene is TRBV28, the J gene TRBJ2-5; 8 bases are a match to TRBD2. J gave up 2 bases and V 6 bases, and 20 bases lay outside the gene matches. The CDR3 length is 19 residues. Germline CDR1 and CDR2: MDHEN and SYDVKM. DNA for the CDR3: TGTGCCAGCAGCTTCAAACGGGGGGGGCACAGTTTAATGCAAGAGACCCAGTACTTC. Amino acid sequence: CASSFKRGGHSLMQETQYF.

This chain connects TRBV20-1 to TRBJ2-3; 7 positions agree with TRBD2. The CDR3 covers 16 residues. After removal of 0 bases from V and 0 bases from J, the junction contained 6 bases not matched to a gene. CDR1 and CDR2 from the germline V gene are DFQATT and SNEGSKA (reference sequence). The CDR3 spells CSARDRLADSTDTQYF. CDR3 DNA sequence: TGCAGTGCTAGAGATCGTCTAGCGGATAGCACAGATACGCAGTATTTT.

The CDR3 DNA follows: TGTGCCAGCAGCGTAAGTGAGACTAGCGGGAGCTACAATGAGCAGTTCTTC. It encodes CASSVSETSGSYNEQFF. V and J are TRBV9 and TRBJ2-1; 12 nucleotides line up with TRBD2. The J segment lost 3 bases and the V segment lost 1 base, leaving 5 bases of the junction unmatched. The germline V gene encodes CDR1 SGDLS and CDR2 YYNGEE. The CDR3 has 17 amino acids.

The gene calls are TRBV7-2 and TRBJ1-4; maybe TRBD1 (5 bases). The CDR3 is 17 residues long. The germline CDR1 and CDR2 sequences are SGHTA and FQGNSA. The V and J ends lost 1 base and 7 bases respectively, with 19 bases between them. The CDR3 sequence is CASSLGGSASVLEKLFF. CDR3 nucleotide sequence: TGTGCCAGCAGCTTAGGGGGGTCAGCAAGTGTGCTTGAAAAACTGTTTTTT.

This clonotype was seen more than once but under ten times. This chain connects TRBV6-2 or TRBV6-3 to TRBJ2-7; possibly TRBD2 for D (5 bases). From germline, CDR1 is MNHEY and CDR2 SVGEGT. The V end lost 6 bases, the J end lost 4 bases, and 19 bases lay between the germline ends. The CDR3 extends over 15 amino acids. The CDR3 protein is CASRPPGSQRYEQYF. The CDR3 DNA sequence: TGTGCCAGCAGGCCCCCGGGGTCCCAGAGGTACGAGCAGTACTTC.

This clonotype has only a few counts. This chain connects TRBV12-3 or TRBV12-4 to TRBJ1-2; tentatively, D is TRBD1 (6 bases). The CDR3 is made up of 14 amino acids. V lost 4 bases and J 9 bases, leaving 18 bases between the germline ends. The CDR3 protein is CASSSGQLERSYTF. The CDR3 coding sequence is TGTGCCAGCAGTTCGGGACAATTAGAACGTAGCTACACCTTC.

V usage is TRBV15 and J usage is TRBJ1-2; D might be TRBD1 (5 bases). The CDR3 consists of 13 residues. Germline V lookup: CDR1 LNHNV, CDR2 YYDKDF (reference sequence). V lost 0 bases, J lost 8 bases, and 10 bases lay in between. This CDR3 is CATSRDIGGGYTF. In DNA, the CDR3 is TGTGCCACCAGCAGAGATATTGGGGGAGGCTACACCTTC.

This clonotype was seen ten or more times. The chain couples TRBV6-5 to TRBJ1-2; D unclear. The germline V gene encodes CDR1 MNHEY and CDR2 SVGAGI. This CDR3 region has 13 residues. Trimming left V 5 bases short and J 6 bases short, with 13 bases between. CDR3 sequence: CASSKLDGDGYTF. The CDR3, as DNA: TGTGCCAGCAGTAAGCTAGACGGGGATGGCTACACCTTC.

There are a few counts of this clonotype. One junction end disagrees with the germline gene, perhaps due to a read error. V gene TRBV20-1 combines with J gene TRBJ2-1; the match to TRBD2 covers 8 bases. Germline V gives CDR1 DFQATT, CDR2 SNEGSKA (reference sequence). The CDR3 runs 12 residues. The CDR3 is CSARPLAGQNIF. CDR3 nucleotide sequence: TGCAGTGCTCGGCCCCTAGCGGGTCAAAATATCTTC.

This clonotype was recorded at least ten times. V gene TRBV7-2 combines with J gene TRBJ2-1; 7 bases agree with TRBD1. V shed 3 bases and J 4 bases; nucleotides not matched to a gene: 9. CDR3 length: 16 amino acids. Germline-derived CDR1 and CDR2 are SGHTA and FQGNSA. The CDR3 loop is CASSFSGTASYNEQFF. In DNA, the CDR3 is TGTGCCAGCAGCTTTTCCGGGACAGCGAGTTACAATGAGCAGTTCTTC.

This clonotype came up a few times. This chain uses TRBV7-2 with TRBJ1-6; D is possibly TRBD1 (6 bases). Germline V gene sequence: CDR1 SGHTA, CDR2 FQGNSA. The CDR3 covers 16 residues. Trimming cost V 5 bases and J 9 bases, with 20 bases left between them. The CDR3 sequence is CASSPSPRGRGSPLHF. The CDR3 coding sequence is TGTGCCAGCAGCCCATCCCCACGGGGGCGCGGTTCACCCCTCCACTTT.

There are many counts of this clonotype. The chain carries TRBV9 and TRBJ2-5; 8 bases fit TRBD2. Germline V lookup: CDR1 SGDLS, CDR2 YYNGEE. The CDR3 is made up of 15 amino acids. V gave up 6 bases and J gave up 4 bases; unmatched junction bases: 11. CDR3 amino acids: CASTPTPLAGETQYF. The DNA for the CDR3 is TGTGCCAGCACCCCTACCCCGCTAGCGGGAGAGACCCAGTACTTC. Full variable domain (remainder filled in from reference TRBV9 and TRBJ2-5): DSGVTQTPKHLITATGQRVTLRCSPRSGDLSVYWYQQSLDQGLQFLIQYYNGEERAKGNILERFSAQQFPDLHSELNLSSLELGDSALYFCASTPTPLAGETQYFGPGTRLLVL.

A word on this clonotype: A much bigger clone sits one base away, suggesting this may be a read error. V usage is TRBV5-1 and J usage is TRBJ2-5; 9 positions match TRBD2. In germline, CDR1 is SGHRS, CDR2 YFSETQ. The CDR3 loop spans 16 amino acids. V shed 0 bases, J shed 6 bases, and the junction held 9 bases outside the gene matches. CDR3 sequence reads: CASSLGSGRGEKTQYF. The CDR3 DNA reads TGCGCCAGCAGCTTGGGTAGCGGGAGAGGAGAGAAGACCCAGTACTTC.

This clonotype was recorded at least ten times. This chain uses TRBV12-3 or TRBV12-4 with TRBJ2-1; 12 nucleotides align to TRBD2. The length of the CDR3 is 16 residues. The trim removed 8 bases at V and 0 bases at J, leaving 5 bases unmatched. CDR3 bases: TGTGCCAGCGGGTCTAGCGGGAGGGGCTCCTACAATGAGCAGTTCTTC. Protein: CASGSSGRGSYNEQFF.